The next 4 T cell receptor beta chains were all read from a single sample in a study of OX40 agonist ivuxolimab in advanced cancers. The assay was immunoSEQ multiplex PCR, and TCRdb's table has in-frame clones only and misses some. The sample carries approximately 34,000 clones, approximately 85% recorded once. The sample in question was CD4+ or CD8+ T cells sorted from blood, obtained in a trial of the OX40 agonist ivuxolimab. Receptors originate from an adult with an advanced solid tumor such as melanoma, head and neck, liver or kidney cancer.

This CDR3 reads CASSQDRTSGAPGTDTQYF. CDR3 DNA sequence: TGCGCCAGCAGCCAGGATAGGACTAGCGGGGCCCCGGGCACAGATACGCAGTATTTT. This chain joins TRBV4-3 and TRBJ2-3; 12 positions agree with TRBD2. CDR1 and CDR2 from the germline V gene are LGHNA and YSLEER. The CDR3 spans 19 residues. V trimming: 3 bases; J trimming: 1 base; junction bases outside the gene matches: 11.

The V call is TRBV5-1, the J call TRBJ1-1; D call uncertain. The V and J ends lost 5 bases and 1 base respectively, with 9 bases between them. From germline, CDR1 is SGHRS and CDR2 YFSETQ. The CDR3 is made up of 13 amino acids. The CDR3 spells CASSLTANTEAFF. The CDR3 DNA is TGCGCCAGCAGTCTTACAGCGAACACTGAAGCTTTCTTT.

The CDR3 region has the DNA TGTGCCAGCAGTGAAGGGGGGGTCGGCAATGAGCAGTTCTTC. Its translation is CASSEGGVGNEQFF. The chain has TRBV25-1 and TRBJ2-1; 7 bases map to TRBD2. Germline values: CDR1 MGHDK, CDR2 SYGVNS. Trimming cost V 2 bases and J 6 bases; bases outside gene matches: 4. The CDR3 is made up of 14 amino acids.

The chain combines TRBV28 with TRBJ1-6; D is ambiguous. Germline V gene sequence: CDR1 MDHEN, CDR2 SYDVKM. The V end lost 6 bases, the J end lost 8 bases, and 14 bases lay between the germline ends. CDR3 length: 14 residues. The CDR3 region has the DNA TGTGCCAGCAGGATGGTGGATGGCGATTCACCCCTCCACTTT. Amino acid sequence: CASRMVDGDSPLHF.